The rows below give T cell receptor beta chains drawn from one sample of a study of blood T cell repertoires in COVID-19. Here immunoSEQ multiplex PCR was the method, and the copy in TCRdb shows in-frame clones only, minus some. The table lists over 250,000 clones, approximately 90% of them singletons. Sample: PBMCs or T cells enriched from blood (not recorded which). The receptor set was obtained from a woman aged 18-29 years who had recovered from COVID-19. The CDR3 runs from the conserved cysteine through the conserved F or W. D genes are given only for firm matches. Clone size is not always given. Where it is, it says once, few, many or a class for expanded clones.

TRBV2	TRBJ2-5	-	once	TGTGCCAGCACCAGGGGACAAGAGACCCAGTACTTC	CASTRGQETQYF
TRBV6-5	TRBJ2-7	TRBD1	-	TGTGCCAGCAGGCCGGGACAGGGGTTGTACGAGCAGTACTTC	CASRPGQGLYEQYF
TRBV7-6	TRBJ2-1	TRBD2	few	TGTGCCAGCAGCTTAGTGAGCGGGGGTGGAAATGAGCAGTTCTTC	CASSLVSGGGNEQFF
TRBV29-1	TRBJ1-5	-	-	TGCAGCGCCGGCGTTTCGGGGGTGGGTGGTCGCAATCAGCCCCAGCATTTT	CSAGVSGVGGRNQPQHF
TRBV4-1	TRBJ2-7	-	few	TGCGCCAGCAGCCAAGAAGGCTCAAGCGATTACGAGCAGTACTTC	CASSQEGSSDYEQYF
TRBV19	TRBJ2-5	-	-	TGTGCCAGTAGTATAGACACTAAAGAGACCCAGTACTTC	CASSIDTKETQYF
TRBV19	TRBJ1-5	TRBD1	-	TGTGCCAGTACCATGCACAGGGGCTTAGGTCAGCCCCAGCATTTT	CASTMHRGLGQPQHF
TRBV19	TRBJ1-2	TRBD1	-	TGTGCCAGTAGTACTATCAGGACAGGGGACTATGGCTACACCTTC	CASSTIRTGDYGYTF
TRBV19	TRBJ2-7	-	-	TGTGCCAGTAGTAACCCGGGTCCCTACGAGCAGTACTTC	CASSNPGPYEQYF
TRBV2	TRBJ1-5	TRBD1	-	TGTGCCAGCAGCCGAGACAGGGCACAGCCCCAGCATTTT	CASSRDRAQPQHF
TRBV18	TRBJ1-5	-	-	TGTGCCAGCTCACCAGTTAAAGGAGATAGCAATCAGCCCCAGCATTTT	CASSPVKGDSNQPQHF
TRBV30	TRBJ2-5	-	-	TGTGCCTGGAGCGATTCCGGCAGGCGGGAAGAGACCCAGTACTTC	CAWSDSGRREETQYF
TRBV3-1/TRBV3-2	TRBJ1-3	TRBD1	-	TGTGCCAGCAGCCAAGACACAGGGGCTGGAAACACCATATATTTT	CASSQDTGAGNTIYF
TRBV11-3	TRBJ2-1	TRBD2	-	TGTGCCAGCAGCCGGGGGGGCCCCTACAATGAGCAGTTCTTC	CASSRGGPYNEQFF
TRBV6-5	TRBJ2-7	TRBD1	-	TGTGCCAGCACCTTTGACAGGGTATCCGAGCAGTACTTC	CASTFDRVSEQYF
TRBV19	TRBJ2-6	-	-	TGTGCCAGTAGTATGGTGCGGGGGACAGGTGGCACTGGGGCCAACGTCCTGACTTTC	CASSMVRGTGGTGANVLTF
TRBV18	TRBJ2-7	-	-	TGTGCCAGCTCACCGTCTACGGGGGGCCAGGGCTACGAGCAGTACTTC	CASSPSTGGQGYEQYF
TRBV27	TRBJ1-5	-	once	TGTGCCAGCAGTTTATTCGGGGGGCTGAATCAGCCCCAGCATTTT	CASSLFGGLNQPQHF
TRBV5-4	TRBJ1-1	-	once	TGTGCCAGCAGCTCGGACACACACACTGAAGCTTTCTTT	CASSSDTHTEAFF
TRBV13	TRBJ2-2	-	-	TGTGCCAGCAGCGCACCTACCGCCGGGGAGCTGTTTTTT	CASSAPTAGELFF
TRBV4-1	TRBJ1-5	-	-	TGCGCCAGCAGCCAAGGGAGGGGAAGTCAGCCCCAGCATTTT	CASSQGRGSQPQHF
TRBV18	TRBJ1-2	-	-	TGTGCCAGCTCACCAACTTCGGGGTTAAGCTACACCTTC	CASSPTSGLSYTF
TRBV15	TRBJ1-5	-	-	TGTGCCACCAGCAGGGGGACACGTCGGCCCCGACCCCAGCATTTT	CATSRGTRRPRPQHF
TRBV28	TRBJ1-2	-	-	TGTGCCAGCAGAGTCTCAGGGTCGGGTAACTATGGCTACACCTTC	CASRVSGSGNYGYTF
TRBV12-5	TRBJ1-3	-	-	TGTGCTAGTGGTTTGGTGGGTGGGCAGGGATCTCACTCTGGAAACACCATATATTTT	CASGLVGGQGSHSGNTIYF
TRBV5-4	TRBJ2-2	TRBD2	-	TGTGCCAGCAGACCCGCGGGGGGGAGCACCGGGGAGCTGTTTTTT	CASRPAGGSTGELFF
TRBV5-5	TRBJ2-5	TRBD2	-	TGTGCCAGCAGCCTGGGACTAGCGGGGTCCCGGGGGACCCAGTACTTC	CASSLGLAGSRGTQYF
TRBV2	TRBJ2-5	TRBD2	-	TGTGCCAGCACCATTAGCGGGGAACAGACCCAGTACTTC	CASTISGEQTQYF
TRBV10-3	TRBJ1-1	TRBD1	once	TGTGCCATCACTGACAGGGGTCTAGGCACTGAAGCTTTCTTT	CAITDRGLGTEAFF
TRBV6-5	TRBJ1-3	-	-	TGTGCCAGCAGCCCCGAGGGGGTACGACGGAACACCATATATTTT	CASSPEGVRRNTIYF
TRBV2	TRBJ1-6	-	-	TGTGCCAGCAGTAGCGCCCTCTATAATTCACCCCTCCACTTT	CASSSALYNSPLHF
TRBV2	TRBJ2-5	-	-	TGTGCCAGCAGTGATGCCGCAGGGTCCCAAGAGACCCAGTACTTC	CASSDAAGSQETQYF
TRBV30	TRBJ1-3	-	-	TGTGCCTGGAGTGCAAAACCCACACCGAGGAATTCTGGAAACACCATATATTTT	CAWSAKPTPRNSGNTIYF
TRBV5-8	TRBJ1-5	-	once	TGTGCCAGCAGCCCTCGGAGTTCGGGCAATCAGCCCCAGCATTTT	CASSPRSSGNQPQHF
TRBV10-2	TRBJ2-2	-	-	TGCGCCAGCAGGCCGGGGGTGAACACCGGGGAGCTGTTTTTT	CASRPGVNTGELFF
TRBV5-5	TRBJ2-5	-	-	TGTGCCAGCAGCTTGGCGGTCGAGACCCAGTACTTC	CASSLAVETQYF
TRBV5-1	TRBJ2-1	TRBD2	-	TGCGCCAGCAGCTTGGAGCGGGGGTTCTACAATGAGCAGTTCTTC	CASSLERGFYNEQFF
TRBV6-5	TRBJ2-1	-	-	TGTGCCAGCAGTTACTCAAGCGAAGGCAATGAGCAGTTCTTC	CASSYSSEGNEQFF
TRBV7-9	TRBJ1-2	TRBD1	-	TGTGCCAGTAGCAACAGGGGCTATGGCTACACCTTC	CASSNRGYGYTF
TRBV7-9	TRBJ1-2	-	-	TGTGCCAGCAGCGCCAACTACTATGGCTACACCTTC	CASSANYYGYTF
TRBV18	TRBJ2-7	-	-	TGTGCCAGCTCACCGCTCCCGGCCAGGTCCCACGAGCAGTACTTC	CASSPLPARSHEQYF
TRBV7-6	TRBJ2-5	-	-	TGTGCCAGCAGCTTACAGGGTAGAGAGACCCAGTACTTC	CASSLQGRETQYF
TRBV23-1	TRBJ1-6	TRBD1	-	TGCGCCAGCAGTCACCGACCGGGACAGGCAAGCTCCTATAATTCACCCCTCCACTTT	CASSHRPGQASSYNSPLHF
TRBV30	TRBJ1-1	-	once	TGTGCCTGGAGTGTGGGGCTTGTGAACACTGAAGCTTTCTTT	CAWSVGLVNTEAFF
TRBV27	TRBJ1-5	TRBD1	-	TGTGCCAGCAGTTTACAGGGGGAGAATCAGCCCCAGCATTTT	CASSLQGENQPQHF
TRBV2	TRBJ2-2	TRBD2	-	TGTGCCAGCAAGCTACTAGCGGGGGGCTCAGCGGGGGAGCTGTTTTTT	CASKLLAGGSAGELFF
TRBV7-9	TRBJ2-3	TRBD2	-	TGTGCCAGCAGCTTAGCCTCTTTAGCGGGGCCCCGGGGCACAGATACGCAGTATTTT	CASSLASLAGPRGTDTQYF
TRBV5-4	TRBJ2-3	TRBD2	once	TGTGCCAGCAGCTCGTCAGCGGGGAGAAGCACAGATACGCAGTATTTT	CASSSSAGRSTDTQYF
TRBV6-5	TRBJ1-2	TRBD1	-	TGTGCCAGCAGTTACACAGGGGGCGCTTCTTACGGCTACACCTTC	CASSYTGGASYGYTF
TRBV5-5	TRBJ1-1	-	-	TGTGCCAGCAGCGTGACAGGAACAATGAACACTGAAGCTTTCTTT	CASSVTGTMNTEAFF
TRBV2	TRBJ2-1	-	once	TGTGCCAGCAGTGAAGCGGCGGGGGCGGTTGGGAATGAGCAGTTCTTC	CASSEAAGAVGNEQFF
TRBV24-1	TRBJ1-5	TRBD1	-	TGTGCCACCAGTGAGCGGGACAGGGGTGGCAATCAGCCCCAGCATTTT	CATSERDRGGNQPQHF
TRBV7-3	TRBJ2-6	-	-	TGTGCCAGCAGCTTAAGAGGTGCTGGGGCCAACGTCCTGACTTTC	CASSLRGAGANVLTF
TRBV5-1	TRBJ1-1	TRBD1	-	TGCGCCAGCAGCCCCTTGGACAGGAGGAACACTGAAGCTTTCTTT	CASSPLDRRNTEAFF
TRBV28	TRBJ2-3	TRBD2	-	TGTGCCAGCAGTGCCCGGGGGGGCGCTACAGATACGCAGTATTTT	CASSARGGATDTQYF
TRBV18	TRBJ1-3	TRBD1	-	TGTGCCAGCTCGCGAGAGAGGACAGGGGACATCTCTGGAAACACCATATATTTT	CASSRERTGDISGNTIYF
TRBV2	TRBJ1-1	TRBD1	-	TGTGCCAGCAGTCAGGGCAGGGGGCTAGAAGCTTTCTTT	CASSQGRGLEAFF
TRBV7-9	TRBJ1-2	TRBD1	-	TGTGCCAGCAGCTCTTTCCTCCGAGGACAGGTCATGAGCTACACCTTC	CASSSFLRGQVMSYTF
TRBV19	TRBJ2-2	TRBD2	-	TGTGCCAGTAGTGGACTAGCGGGGGGGCCCGGGGAGCTGTTTTTT	CASSGLAGGPGELFF